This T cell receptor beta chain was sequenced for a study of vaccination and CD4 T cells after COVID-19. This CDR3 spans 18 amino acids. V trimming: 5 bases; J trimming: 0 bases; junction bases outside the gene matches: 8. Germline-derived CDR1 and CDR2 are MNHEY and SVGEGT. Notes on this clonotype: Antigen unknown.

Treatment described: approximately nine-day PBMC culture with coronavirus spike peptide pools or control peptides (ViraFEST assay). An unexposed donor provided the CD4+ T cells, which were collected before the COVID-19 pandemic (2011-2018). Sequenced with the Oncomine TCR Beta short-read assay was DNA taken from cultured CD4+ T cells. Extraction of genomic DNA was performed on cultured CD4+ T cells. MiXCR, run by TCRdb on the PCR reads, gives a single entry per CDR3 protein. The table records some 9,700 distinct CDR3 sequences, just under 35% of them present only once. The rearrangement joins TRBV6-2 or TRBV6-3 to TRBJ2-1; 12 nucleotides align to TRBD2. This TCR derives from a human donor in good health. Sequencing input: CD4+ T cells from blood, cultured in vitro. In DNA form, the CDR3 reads TGTGCCAGCAGTGACTGGACTAGCGGGGCTAGCTCCTACAATGAGCAGTTCTTC. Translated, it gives CASSDWTSGASSYNEQFF.